The 14 T cell receptor beta chains below come from one sample, sequenced in a study of cytomegalovirus exposure and HLA in healthy donors. PCR was performed using 60 Vbeta and 13 Jbeta primers. Only in-frame clones appear in the TCRdb table, and some are missing; sequencing was by immunoSEQ multiplex PCR. The table lists 100,000 to 150,000 clones, 15% to 19% of them singletons. Sequencing was performed on PBMCs. The receptors here all came from a woman between 18 and 30 years old in good health and CMV-seronegative.

The chain carries TRBV30 and TRBJ2-7, with D possibly TRBD2 on 7 matching bases. This CDR3 spans 16 amino acids. V lost 2 bases, J lost 0 bases, and 17 bases lay in between. The germline CDR1 and CDR2 sequences are GTSNPN and SVGIG (reference sequence). The CDR3 coding sequence is TGTGCCTGGAGTAAGTGGCCGGGGGGCGTCTCCTACGAGCAGTACTTC. Translating gives CAWSKWPGGVSYEQYF.

The chain uses TRBV29-1 and TRBJ2-3; a weak D match, TRBD1 (6 bases). The CDR3 is 11 amino acids. Germline V gene sequence: CDR1 SQVTM, CDR2 ANQGSEA. V gave up 2 bases and J gave up 9 bases, with 9 bases separating them. In DNA form, the CDR3 reads TGCAGCGTTGAAACAGGGCGGACGCAGTATTTT. Translation: CSVETGRTQYF.

This chain connects TRBV4-3 to TRBJ2-1, with D possibly matching TRBD2 (5 bases). This CDR3 region has 16 residues. CDR1 is LGHNA, CDR2 YSLEER, per germline. Trimming pared 1 base from V and 5 bases from J, leaving 15 bases between. CDR3 sequence reads: CASSQAWGVPNNEQFF. The DNA for the CDR3 is TGCGCCAGCAGCCAAGCGTGGGGAGTTCCCAACAATGAGCAGTTCTTC.

The chain links TRBV15 to TRBJ1-2; D might be TRBD1 (6 bases). V was shortened by 4 bases and J by 7 bases, with 16 bases between the two germline ends. The CDR3 has 14 residues. Germline CDR1 LNHNV, CDR2 YYDKDF (reference sequence). This CDR3 is CATSTINRDGGYTF. For the CDR3, the DNA is TGTGCCACCAGCACCATCAACAGGGATGGTGGCTACACCTTC.

The CDR3 is CASSLGLLAGYTDTQYF. The CDR3, as DNA: TGTGCCAGCAGCTTAGGACTACTAGCGGGGTACACAGATACGCAGTATTTT. The rearrangement links TRBV7-9 to TRBJ2-3, with TRBD2 matching 10 bases. Germline V gene data show CDR1 as SEHNR and CDR2 as FQNEAQ (reference sequence). The CDR3 totals 17 residues. V lost 1 base and J lost 2; bases outside the gene matches: 6.

The chain couples TRBV7-3 to TRBJ2-1; D is possibly TRBD1 (6 bases). Germline V gives CDR1 SGHTA, CDR2 FQGTGA. The CDR3 totals 12 residues. The ends were cut back, 1 base at V and 8 bases at J, with 6 bases in the middle. The CDR3 reads CASSLKGDEQFF. The CDR3 coding sequence is TGTGCCAGCAGCTTAAAGGGGGATGAGCAGTTCTTC.

This clone was recorded a few times. This chain uses TRBV25-1 with TRBJ2-2, with unresolved D. CDR1 is MGHDK and CDR2 is SYGVNS in the germline V gene. The CDR3 covers 14 residues. V was pared by 5 bases and J by 3 bases, with 10 bases between. The CDR3 DNA follows: TGTGCCAGCAGTCCTATCGCGGACACCGGGGAGCTGTTTTTT. Protein product: CASSPIADTGELFF.

This clone has a handful of counts. The chain recombines TRBV5-1 with TRBJ1-5, with D perhaps matching TRBD1 (6 bases). Trimming cost V 4 bases and J 6 bases, with 26 bases left between them. The CDR3 is 18 amino acids. The germline CDR1 and CDR2 sequences are SGHRS and YFSETQ. The CDR3 DNA follows: TGCGCCAGCAGCCCGTACCCGGGGGGCGCAGGATCGGGTCAGCCCCAGCATTTT. This gives the protein CASSPYPGGAGSGQPQHF.

This clone occurred once. The rearrangement uses TRBV14 and TRBJ2-1, with TRBD2 identical over 7 bases. This CDR3 comprises 14 residues. The germline V gene has CDR1 SGHDN and CDR2 FVKESK. The V and J ends lost 2 bases and 5 bases, in that order; junction bases with no gene match: 3. CDR3 sequence reads: CASSQPGTNNEQFF. CDR3 bases: TGTGCCAGCAGCCAACCCGGGACTAACAATGAGCAGTTCTTC.

This clone has more than one count but fewer than ten. The rearrangement joins TRBV30 to TRBJ1-2; TRBD1 is a possible D gene (5 bases). The CDR3 is made up of 12 amino acids. The germline V gene encodes CDR1 GTSNPN and CDR2 SVGIG (reference sequence). V lost 3 bases, J lost 7 bases, and 12 bases lay in between. CDR3 bases: TGTGCCTGGAGAGGGACTGGTTCTGGCTACACCTTC. Protein sequence: CAWRGTGSGYTF.

This clone was recorded at least ten times. The chain has TRBV18 and TRBJ2-4, with D perhaps matching TRBD1 (5 bases). CDR3 size: 16 residues. The V gene lost 6 bases and the J gene lost 1 base, with 16 bases spanning the gap. Looked up from germline, CDR1 is KGHSH and CDR2 is LQKENI. The CDR3 region has the DNA TGTGCCAGCTCCCCTCCCAGGGTGGGGGCCAAAAACATTCAGTACTTC. Translated, it gives CASSPPRVGAKNIQYF.

The chain combines TRBV4-1 with TRBJ1-1; possibly TRBD1 for D (6 bases). The germline V and J ends were trimmed by 4 bases and 1 base, with 7 bases remaining between them. The germline V gene has CDR1 MGHRA and CDR2 YSYEKL. The CDR3 length is 13 residues. CDR3 nucleotide sequence: TGCGCCAGCAGCCCGGGACAGAACACTGAAGCTTTCTTT. Translating it yields CASSPGQNTEAFF.

This clone has only a few counts. Germline and junction disagree at one end, which may indicate a read error. V and J are TRBV29-1 and TRBJ1-3; D gene uncertain. Looked up from germline, CDR1 is SQVTM and CDR2 is ANQGSEA. The CDR3 runs to 12 residues. This chain's CDR3 is CGVDGNGNTIYF. As DNA, the CDR3 is TGCGGCGTTGACGGTAACGGAAACACCATATATTTT.

The chain links TRBV7-8 to TRBJ2-7; 10 nucleotides agree with TRBD2. Looked up from germline, CDR1 is SGHVS and CDR2 is FQNEAQ. Trimming took 4 bases from V and 5 from J; bases not matched to a gene: 11. There are 16 residues in the CDR3. CDR3 residues: CASSYHRSGRPHEQYF. For the CDR3, the DNA is TGTGCCAGCAGCTACCACCGTAGCGGGAGGCCCCACGAGCAGTACTTC. Together with reference TRBV7-8 and TRBJ2-7, the CDR3 gives the full variable domain: GAGVSQSPRYKVAKRGQDVALRCDPISGHVSLFWYQQALGQGPEFLTYFQNEAQLDKSGLPSDRFFAERPEGSVSTLKIQRTQQEDSAVYLCASSYHRSGRPHEQYFGPGTRLTVT.